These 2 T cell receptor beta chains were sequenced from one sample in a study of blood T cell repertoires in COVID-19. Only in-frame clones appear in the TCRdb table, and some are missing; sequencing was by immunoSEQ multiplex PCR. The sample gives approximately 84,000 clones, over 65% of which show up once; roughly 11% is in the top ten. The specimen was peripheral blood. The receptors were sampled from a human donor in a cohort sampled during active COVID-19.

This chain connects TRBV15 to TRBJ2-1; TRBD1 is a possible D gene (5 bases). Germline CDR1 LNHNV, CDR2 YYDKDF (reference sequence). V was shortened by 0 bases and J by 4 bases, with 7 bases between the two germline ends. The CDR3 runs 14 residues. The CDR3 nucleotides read TGTGCCACCAGCAGAGATCCAGGGTACAATGAGCAGTTCTTC. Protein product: CATSRDPGYNEQFF.

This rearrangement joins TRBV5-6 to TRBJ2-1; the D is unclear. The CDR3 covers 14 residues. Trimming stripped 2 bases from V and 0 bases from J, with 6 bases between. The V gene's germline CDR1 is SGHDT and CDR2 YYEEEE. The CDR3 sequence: CASSFFNSYNEQFF. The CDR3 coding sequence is TGTGCCAGCAGCTTCTTTAACTCCTACAATGAGCAGTTCTTC. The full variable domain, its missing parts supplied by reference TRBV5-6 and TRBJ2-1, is DAGVTQSPTHLIKTRGQQVTLRCSPKSGHDTVSWYQQALGQGPQFIFQYYEEEERQRGNFPDRFSGHQFPNYSSELNVNALLLGDSALYLCASSFFNSYNEQFFGPGTRLTVL.